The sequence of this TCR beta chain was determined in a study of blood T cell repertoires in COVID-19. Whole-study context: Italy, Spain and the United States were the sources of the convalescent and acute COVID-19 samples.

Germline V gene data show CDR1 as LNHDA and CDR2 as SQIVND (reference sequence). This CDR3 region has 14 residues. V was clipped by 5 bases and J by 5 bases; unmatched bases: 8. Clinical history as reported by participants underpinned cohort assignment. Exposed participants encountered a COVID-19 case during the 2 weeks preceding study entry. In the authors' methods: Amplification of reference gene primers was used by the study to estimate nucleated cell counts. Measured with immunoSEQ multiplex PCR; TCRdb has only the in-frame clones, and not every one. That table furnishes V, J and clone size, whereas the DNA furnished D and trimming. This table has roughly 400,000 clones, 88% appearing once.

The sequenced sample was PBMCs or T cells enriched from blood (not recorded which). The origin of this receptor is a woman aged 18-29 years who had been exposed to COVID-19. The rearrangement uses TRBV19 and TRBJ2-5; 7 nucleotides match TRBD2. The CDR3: CASSGAGVGETQYF. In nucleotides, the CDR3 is TGTGCCAGTAGTGGGGCGGGAGTAGGGGAGACCCAGTACTTC.